This is a list of T cell receptor beta chains from one sample in a study of regulatory T cells in long-lasting Graves disease. TCRdb re-derived calls from the multiplex PCR reads in MiXCR, one entry per CDR3 protein. The sample holds 530,000 or so distinct CDR3 sequences, roughly 15% seen once. These sequences were also reported in another study, on T cells in Graves' hyperthyroidism and ophthalmopathy.

The source material was peripheral blood mononuclear cells (PBMCs), sampled at new diagnosis, from a patient treated with antithyroid drugs. Every receptor here comes from a man between 18 and 29 years old with Graves disease. Each CDR3 is given with its conserved first and last residue. The D gene is left open where the match is weak. Clone size is stated in some rows and not others, as once, few, many or a class when expanded.

V,size,J,length,D,DNA,CDR3
TRBV2,many,TRBJ2-4,17,-,TGTGCCAGCAGTGATAGCTCGGAGTCGACAGACCTTGACATTCAGTACTTC,CASSDSSESTDLDIQYF
TRBV7-9,-,TRBJ2-7,16,-,TGTGCCAGCAGCTCACAGGACTCGCCTGGGGGTTACGAGCAGTACTTC,CASSSQDSPGGYEQYF
TRBV20-1,many,TRBJ2-7,15,TRBD2,TGCAGTGCCACAGCGAGGCTAGCGGCTACCTACGAGCAGTACTTC,CSATARLAATYEQYF
TRBV27,-,TRBJ2-7,16,TRBD2,TGTGCCAGCAGTTTATCAGGGACTAGCGGATTCTACGAGCAGTACTTC,CASSLSGTSGFYEQYF
TRBV10-3,few,TRBJ2-3,16,TRBD2,TGTGCCATCAGTGAGATCGCGGGAGCGGTGGCAGATACGCAGTATTTT,CAISEIAGAVADTQYF
TRBV5-1,few,TRBJ2-7,15,TRBD1,TGCGCCAGCAGCTTAGGACAGGTGAAATCCTACGAGCAGTACTTC,CASSLGQVKSYEQYF
TRBV6-1,many,TRBJ2-7,13,-,TGTGCCAGCAGCCTAGAAACCCTGTACGAGCAGTACTTC,CASSLETLYEQYF
TRBV12-3/TRBV12-4,many,TRBJ1-2,13,-,TGTGCCAGCAGTTCCCTCCACAACTATGGCTACACCTTC,CASSSLHNYGYTF
TRBV19,few,TRBJ1-2,12,-,TGTGCCAGTAGTATTACCACCTATGGCTACACCTTC,CASSITTYGYTF
TRBV10-2,-,TRBJ2-1,18,TRBD2,TGCGCCAGCAGAAAACTAGCGGGAGGGTCGGGCCCCCACAATGAGCAGTTCTTC,CASRKLAGGSGPHNEQFF
TRBV2,-,TRBJ2-1,10,-,TGTGCCAGCAGGACAGGGGAGGGGTTCTTC,CASRTGEGFF
TRBV5-1,many,TRBJ2-7,13,-,TGCGCCAGCAGCTTGGCCGGATACGACGAGCAGTACTTC,CASSLAGYDEQYF
TRBV3-1,few,TRBJ1-3,13,-,TGTGCCAGCAGCCAAACTACTTCGGGACTGAATTATTTT,CASSQTTSGLNYF
TRBV2,many,TRBJ2-2,13,-,TGTGCCAGCAGTGAAGCGCCACTCGGGGAGCTGTTTTTT,CASSEAPLGELFF
TRBV10-3,few,TRBJ2-1,16,-,TGTGCCAGCAGTGCCACAAGGACACAGGGTGTGAATGAGCAGTTCTTC,CASSATRTQGVNEQFF
TRBV6-2/TRBV6-3,-,TRBJ2-7,15,-,TGTGCCAGCAGTTACGGGGGCGGGAGCGCCTACGAGCAGTACTTC,CASSYGGGSAYEQYF
TRBV28,few,TRBJ1-2,15,TRBD1,TGTGCCAGCAGTTTTCTTGACAGGGGGCTTGAGGGCTACACCTTC,CASSFLDRGLEGYTF
TRBV12-3/TRBV12-4,many,TRBJ2-2,14,-,TGTGCCACCAGACCATCACGTGGCACCGGGGAGCTGTTTTTT,CATRPSRGTGELFF
TRBV5-1,few,TRBJ2-7,15,TRBD1,TGCGCCAGCAGCTCGGTAGGGGACAGGAACTACGAGCAGTACTTC,CASSSVGDRNYEQYF
TRBV20-1,many,TRBJ2-1,11,-,TGCAGTGCACCTTTTTCCCACAGGGAGTTCTTC,CSAPFSHREFF
TRBV5-1,few,TRBJ2-2,16,TRBD2,TGCGCCAGCAGCGCCACTAGCGGGAGTCAATCCGGGGAGCTGTTTTTT,CASSATSGSQSGELFF
TRBV30,many,TRBJ1-5,15,-,TGTGCCTGGGGTCGGGGGGCACATGCTAATCAGCCCCAGCATTTT,CAWGRGAHANQPQHF
TRBV6-1,-,TRBJ1-3,15,-,TGTGCCAGCAGGCCCGGTTCCCAATCTGGAAACACCATATATTTT,CASRPGSQSGNTIYF
TRBV7-9,few,TRBJ1-5,15,-,TGTGCCAGCAGCTTAGCTCCGGGAAACAATCAGCCCCAGCATTTT,CASSLAPGNNQPQHF
TRBV5-8,-,TRBJ1-4,14,TRBD1,TGTGCCAGCAGCTTGGCCAGGGGGGTTGAAAAACTGTTTTTT,CASSLARGVEKLFF
TRBV6-1,many,TRBJ2-1,20,TRBD2,TGTGCCAGCAGTGTTAGACAGGGGCTTACTAGCGGGAGGGCCCTCAATGAGCAGTTCTTC,CASSVRQGLTSGRALNEQFF
TRBV20-1,many,TRBJ2-7,14,TRBD2,TGCAGTGCTAGTCTAGCGGGAGGCGCCTACGAGCAGTACTTC,CSASLAGGAYEQYF
TRBV5-1,many,TRBJ1-1,17,-,TGCGCCAGCAGCTTGGCCTGGGGGGGGCCTCGGGCCGTTGAAGCTTTCTTT,CASSLAWGGPRAVEAFF
TRBV3-1,-,TRBJ1-3,12,-,TGTGCCAGCAGCCAAGTGGGAAACACCATATATTTT,CASSQVGNTIYF
TRBV7-9,-,TRBJ2-1,16,TRBD1,TGTGCCAGCAGCGCCCCCGTGGGACAGGGTTACAATGAGCAGTTCTTC,CASSAPVGQGYNEQFF
TRBV6-5,-,TRBJ2-1,19,TRBD2,TGTGCCAGCAGTTACCGGGGACTAGCGGGAGCTGATTCCTACAATGAGCAGTTCTTC,CASSYRGLAGADSYNEQFF
TRBV11-1,many,TRBJ2-7,15,TRBD2,TGTGCCAGCACCACCCTGGGCGGGAGATACGACGAGCAGTACTTC,CASTTLGGRYDEQYF
TRBV11-2,many,TRBJ2-3,13,-,TGTGCCAGCAGCTTTGGGCCCGCAGATACGCAGTATTTT,CASSFGPADTQYF
TRBV7-9,few,TRBJ2-7,17,TRBD2,TGTGCCAGCAGCCCAACTAGCGGGAGGGCCGGCGCCTACGAGCAGTACTTC,CASSPTSGRAGAYEQYF
TRBV19,-,TRBJ1-5,14,-,TGTGCCAGTAGCTGGAACAGGGATAATCAGCCCCAGCATTTT,CASSWNRDNQPQHF
TRBV7-8,-,TRBJ1-2,14,TRBD1,TGTGCCAGCAGCTTAGGGGGACAGCTCTATGGCTACACCTTC,CASSLGGQLYGYTF